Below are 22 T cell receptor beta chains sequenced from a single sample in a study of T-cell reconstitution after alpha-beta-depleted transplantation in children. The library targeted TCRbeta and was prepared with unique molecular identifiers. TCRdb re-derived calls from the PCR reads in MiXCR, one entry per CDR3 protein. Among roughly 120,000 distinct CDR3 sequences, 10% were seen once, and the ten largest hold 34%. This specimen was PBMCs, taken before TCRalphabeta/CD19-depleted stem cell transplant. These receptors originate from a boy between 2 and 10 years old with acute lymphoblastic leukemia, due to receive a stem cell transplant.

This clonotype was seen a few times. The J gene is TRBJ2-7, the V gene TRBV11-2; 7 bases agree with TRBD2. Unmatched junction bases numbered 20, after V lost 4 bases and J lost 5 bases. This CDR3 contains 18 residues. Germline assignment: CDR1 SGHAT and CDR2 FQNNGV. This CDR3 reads CASSSHRVPSGMFNEQYF. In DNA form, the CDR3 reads TGTGCCAGCAGCTCCCATCGGGTCCCGAGCGGGATGTTCAACGAGCAGTACTTC.

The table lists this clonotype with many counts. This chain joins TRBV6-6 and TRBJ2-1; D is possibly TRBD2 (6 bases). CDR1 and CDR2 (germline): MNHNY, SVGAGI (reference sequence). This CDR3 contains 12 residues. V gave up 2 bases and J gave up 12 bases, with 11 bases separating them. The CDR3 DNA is TGTGCCAGCAGTTACAGGAGGGGTTGGCAGTTCTTC. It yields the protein CASSYRRGWQFF.

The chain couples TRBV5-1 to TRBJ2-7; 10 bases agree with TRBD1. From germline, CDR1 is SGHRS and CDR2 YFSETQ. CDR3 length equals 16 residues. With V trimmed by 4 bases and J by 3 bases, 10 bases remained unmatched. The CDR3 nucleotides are TGCGCCAGCAGCCCTAGATGGGACAGGGGCATCTACGAGCAGTACTTC. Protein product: CASSPRWDRGIYEQYF.

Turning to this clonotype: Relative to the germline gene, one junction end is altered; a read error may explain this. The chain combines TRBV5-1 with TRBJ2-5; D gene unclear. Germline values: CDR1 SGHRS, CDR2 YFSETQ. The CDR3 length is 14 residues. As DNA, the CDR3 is TGCGCCAGCAGCCATGCTTCTTCCCAAGTGACCCAGCACTTC. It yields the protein CASSHASSQVTQHF.

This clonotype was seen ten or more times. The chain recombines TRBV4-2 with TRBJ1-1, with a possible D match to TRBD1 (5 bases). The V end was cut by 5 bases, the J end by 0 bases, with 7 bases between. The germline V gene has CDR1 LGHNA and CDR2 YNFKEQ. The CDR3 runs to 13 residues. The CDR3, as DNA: TGTGCCAGCAGCTTAGGGGTGAACACTGAAGCTTTCTTT. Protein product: CASSLGVNTEAFF.

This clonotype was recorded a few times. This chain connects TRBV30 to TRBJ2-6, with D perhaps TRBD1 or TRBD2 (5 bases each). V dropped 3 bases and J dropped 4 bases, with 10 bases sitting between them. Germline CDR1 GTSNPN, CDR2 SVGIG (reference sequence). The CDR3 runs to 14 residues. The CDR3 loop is CAWRGVPGANVLTF. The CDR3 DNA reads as TGTGCCTGGAGGGGGGTCCCCGGGGCCAACGTCCTGACTTTC.

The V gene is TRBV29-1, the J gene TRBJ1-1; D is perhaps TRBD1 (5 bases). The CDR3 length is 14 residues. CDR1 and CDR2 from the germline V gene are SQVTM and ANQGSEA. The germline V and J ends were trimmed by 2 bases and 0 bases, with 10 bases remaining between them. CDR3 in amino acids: CSVESGGMNTEAFF. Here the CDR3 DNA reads TGCAGCGTTGAATCGGGGGGAATGAACACTGAAGCTTTCTTT.

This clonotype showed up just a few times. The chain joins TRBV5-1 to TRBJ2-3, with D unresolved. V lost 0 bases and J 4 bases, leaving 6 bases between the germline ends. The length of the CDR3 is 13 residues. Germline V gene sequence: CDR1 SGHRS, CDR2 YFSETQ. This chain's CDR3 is CASSLASADTQYF. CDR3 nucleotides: TGCGCCAGCAGCTTGGCCTCCGCAGATACGCAGTATTTT.

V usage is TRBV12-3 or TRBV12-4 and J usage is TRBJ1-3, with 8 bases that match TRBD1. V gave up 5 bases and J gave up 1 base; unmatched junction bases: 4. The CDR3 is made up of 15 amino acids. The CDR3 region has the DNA TGTGCCAGCAGTCCCACAGGGGGATCTGGAAACACCATATATTTT. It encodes CASSPTGGSGNTIYF.

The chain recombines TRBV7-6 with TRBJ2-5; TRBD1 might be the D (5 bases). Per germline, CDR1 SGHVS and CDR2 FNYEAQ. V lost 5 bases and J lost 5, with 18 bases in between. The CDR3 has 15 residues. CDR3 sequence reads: CASSQQAGTGETQYF. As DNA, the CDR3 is TGTGCCAGCAGCCAACAGGCCGGCACCGGGGAGACCCAGTACTTC. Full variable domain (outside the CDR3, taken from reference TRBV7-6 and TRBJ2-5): GAGVSQSPRYKVTKRGQDVALRCDPISGHVSLYWYRQALGQGPEFLTYFNYEAQQDKSGLPNDRFSAERPEGSISTLTIQRTEQRDSAMYRCASSQQAGTGETQYFGPGTRLLVL.

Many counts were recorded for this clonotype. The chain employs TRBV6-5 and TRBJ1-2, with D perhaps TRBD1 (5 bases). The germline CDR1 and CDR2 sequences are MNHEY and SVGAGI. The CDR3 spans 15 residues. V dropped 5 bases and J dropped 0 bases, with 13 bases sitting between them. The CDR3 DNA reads TGTGCCAGCAGTCCCCTGGGACCTACTAACTATGGCTACACCTTC. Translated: CASSPLGPTNYGYTF.

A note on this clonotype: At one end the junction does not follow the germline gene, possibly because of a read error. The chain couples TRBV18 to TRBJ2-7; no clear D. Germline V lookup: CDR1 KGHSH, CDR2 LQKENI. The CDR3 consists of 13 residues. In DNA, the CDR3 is TGTGCCAGCTCCCCACAGCTATCCTACGAGCAGTACTTC. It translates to CASSPQLSYEQYF.

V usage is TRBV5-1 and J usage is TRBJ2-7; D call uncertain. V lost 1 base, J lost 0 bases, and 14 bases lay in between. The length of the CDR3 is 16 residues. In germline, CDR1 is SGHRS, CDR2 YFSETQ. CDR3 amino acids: CASSLSRASASYEQYF. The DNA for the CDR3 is TGCGCCAGCAGCTTGTCTCGGGCCTCCGCCTCCTACGAGCAGTACTTC.

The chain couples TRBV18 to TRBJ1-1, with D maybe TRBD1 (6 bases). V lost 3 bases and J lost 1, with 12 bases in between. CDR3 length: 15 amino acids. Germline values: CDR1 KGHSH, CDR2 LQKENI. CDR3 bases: TGTGCCAGCTCACCGGGTACAGGGCCGAACACTGAAGCTTTCTTT. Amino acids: CASSPGTGPNTEAFF.

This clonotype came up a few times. For the CDR3, the DNA is TGTGCCAGCAGCCTAGGGGGACTAGCGGGAGAGGAGACCCAGTACTTC. It specifies CASSLGGLAGEETQYF. The chain combines TRBV4-2 with TRBJ2-5; 14 nucleotides agree with TRBD2. Germline V gene lookup returns CDR1 LGHNA and CDR2 YNFKEQ. The trim removed 4 bases at V and 5 bases at J, leaving 6 bases unmatched. There are 16 residues in the CDR3.

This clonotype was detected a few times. CDR3 sequence (DNA): TGTGCCATCAGGAGGGATATGAACACTGAAGCTTTCTTT. Amino acids: CAIRRDMNTEAFF. The chain links TRBV10-3 to TRBJ1-1, with unresolved D. This CDR3 comprises 13 residues. The germline V and J ends were trimmed by 6 bases and 0 bases, with 8 bases remaining between them. Germline CDR1 and CDR2: ENHRY and SYGVKD.

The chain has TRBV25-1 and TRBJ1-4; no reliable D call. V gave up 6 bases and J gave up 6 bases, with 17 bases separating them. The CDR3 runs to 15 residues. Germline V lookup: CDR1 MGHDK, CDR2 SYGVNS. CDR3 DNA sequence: TGTGCCAGCAGCCCTGGGTCCGCCGGTGATGAAAAACTGTTTTTT. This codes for CASSPGSAGDEKLFF.

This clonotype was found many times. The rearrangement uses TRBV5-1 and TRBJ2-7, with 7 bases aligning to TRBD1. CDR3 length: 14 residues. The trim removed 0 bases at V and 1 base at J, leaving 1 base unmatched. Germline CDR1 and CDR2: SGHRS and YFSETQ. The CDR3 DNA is TGCGCCAGCAGCTTGGCACAGGGGTCCTACGAGCAGTACTTC. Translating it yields CASSLAQGSYEQYF.

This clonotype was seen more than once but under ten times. CDR3: CASSSPGPRGSEQFF. CDR3 DNA sequence: TGTGCCAGCAGTTCCCCTGGACCCCGGGGGAGTGAGCAGTTCTTC. This rearrangement joins TRBV27 to TRBJ2-1; a possible D gene is TRBD2 (6 bases). V was pared by 4 bases and J by 9 bases, with 19 bases between. The V gene's germline CDR1 is MNHEY and CDR2 SMNVEV (reference sequence). The CDR3 is 15 residues long.

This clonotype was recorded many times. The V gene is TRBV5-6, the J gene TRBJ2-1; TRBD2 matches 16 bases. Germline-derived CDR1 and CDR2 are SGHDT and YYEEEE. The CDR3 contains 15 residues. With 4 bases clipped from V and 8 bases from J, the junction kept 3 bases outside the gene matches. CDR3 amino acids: CASSPGTSGRDEQFF. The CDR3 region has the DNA TGTGCCAGCAGCCCTGGGACTAGCGGGAGGGATGAGCAGTTCTTC.

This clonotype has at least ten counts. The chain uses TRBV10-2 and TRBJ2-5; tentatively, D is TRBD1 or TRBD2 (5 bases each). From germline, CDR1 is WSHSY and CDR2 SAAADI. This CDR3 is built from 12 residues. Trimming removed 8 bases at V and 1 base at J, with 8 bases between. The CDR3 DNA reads TGCGCCAGCTCGAGGGGCCAAGAGACCCAGTACTTC. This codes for CASSRGQETQYF.

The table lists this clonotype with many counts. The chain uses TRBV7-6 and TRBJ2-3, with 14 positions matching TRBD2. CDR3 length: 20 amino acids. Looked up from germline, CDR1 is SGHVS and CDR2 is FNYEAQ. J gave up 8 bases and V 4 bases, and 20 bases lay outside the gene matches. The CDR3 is CASSSLEGLAGVVGHFTQYF. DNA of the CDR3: TGTGCCAGCAGCTCACTCGAGGGACTAGCGGGAGTGGTTGGACATTTTACGCAGTATTTT.